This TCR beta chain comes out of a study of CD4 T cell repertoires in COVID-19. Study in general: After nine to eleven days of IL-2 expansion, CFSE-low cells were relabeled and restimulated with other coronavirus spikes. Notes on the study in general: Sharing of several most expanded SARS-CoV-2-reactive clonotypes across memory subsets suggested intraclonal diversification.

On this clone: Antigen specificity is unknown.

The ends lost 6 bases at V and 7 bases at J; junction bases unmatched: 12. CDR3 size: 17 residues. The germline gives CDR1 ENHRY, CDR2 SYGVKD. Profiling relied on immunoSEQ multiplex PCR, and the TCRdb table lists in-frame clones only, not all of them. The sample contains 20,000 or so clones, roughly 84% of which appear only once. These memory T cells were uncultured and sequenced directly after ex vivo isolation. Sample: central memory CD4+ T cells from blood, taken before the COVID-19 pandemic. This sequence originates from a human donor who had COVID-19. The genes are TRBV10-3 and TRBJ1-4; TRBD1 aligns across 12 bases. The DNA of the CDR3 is TGTGCCATCAGCTCCCCGGGACAGGGGGCGCGGGGTGAAAAACTGTTTTTT. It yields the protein CAISSPGQGARGEKLFF.